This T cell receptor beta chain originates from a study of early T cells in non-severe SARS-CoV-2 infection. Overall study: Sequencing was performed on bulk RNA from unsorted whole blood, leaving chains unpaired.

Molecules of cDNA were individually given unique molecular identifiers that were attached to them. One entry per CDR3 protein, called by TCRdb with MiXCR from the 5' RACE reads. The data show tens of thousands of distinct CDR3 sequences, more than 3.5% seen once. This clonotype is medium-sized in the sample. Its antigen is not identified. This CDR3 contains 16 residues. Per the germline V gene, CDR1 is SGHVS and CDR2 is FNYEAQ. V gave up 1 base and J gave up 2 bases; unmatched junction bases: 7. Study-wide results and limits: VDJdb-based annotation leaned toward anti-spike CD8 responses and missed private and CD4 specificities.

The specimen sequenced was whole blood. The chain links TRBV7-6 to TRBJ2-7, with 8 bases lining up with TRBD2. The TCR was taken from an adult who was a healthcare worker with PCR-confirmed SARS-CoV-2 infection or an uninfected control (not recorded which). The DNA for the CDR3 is TGTGCCAGCAGCTTAGTCGGCGGGGGGCCGACCTACGAGCAGTACTTC. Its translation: CASSLVGGGPTYEQYF.